A selection of T cell receptor beta chains follows, all from one sample in a study of vaccination effects on CD4 cells after COVID-19. Antigens of these TCRs are unknown. Sequencing used immunoSEQ multiplex PCR; TCRdb keeps in-frame clones, though not all of them. The profile shows just over 30,000 clones, roughly 62% of them singletons. The material was CD4+ T cells from PBMCs cultured with HCoV-229E spike peptides, obtained before COVID-19 vaccination. The receptor set was obtained from a human donor who received a COVID-19 vaccine. CDR3s include the opening cysteine and the closing phenylalanine or tryptophan. Each record gives: J gene, clone size, V gene, D gene, CDR3 length, CDR3 protein, CDR3 DNA. A D gene is named only where the DNA matches it firmly. Rows give clone size only sometimes, using once, few, many, or a class for an expanded clone.

TRBJ2-1	-	TRBV4-2	TRBD1	14	CASSQGTGGNEQFF	TGTGCCAGCAGCCAAGGAACAGGGGGGAATGAGCAGTTCTTC
TRBJ2-7	few	TRBV29-1	-	12	CSVQRGSAEQYF	TGCAGCGTCCAAAGGGGGAGTGCGGAGCAGTACTTC
TRBJ1-2	-	TRBV2	TRBD1	13	CASTRDRIYGYTF	TGTGCCAGCACCCGGGACAGGATCTATGGCTACACCTTC
TRBJ1-1	once	TRBV18	-	15	CASSPQGPANTEAFF	TGTGCCAGCTCACCCCAGGGACCCGCGAACACTGAAGCTTTCTTT
TRBJ1-1	few	TRBV6-4	-	15	CASSRGAGKNTEAFF	TGTGCCAGCAGCCGGGGCGCAGGGAAGAACACTGAAGCTTTCTTT
TRBJ2-1	few	TRBV7-9	TRBD2	13	CASSFSGGGEQFF	TGTGCCAGCAGCTTCAGCGGGGGCGGAGAGCAGTTCTTC
TRBJ1-5	-	TRBV6-6	-	13	CASTDRGYQPQHF	TGTGCCAGCACCGACAGAGGGTACCAGCCCCAGCATTTT
TRBJ2-7	-	TRBV27	-	17	CASSLAGGGLSSYEQYF	TGTGCCAGCAGTTTGGCAGGGGGAGGCCTAAGCTCCTACGAGCAGTACTTC
TRBJ1-6	few	TRBV5-6	-	16	CASTSFGTGEGSPLHF	TGTGCCAGCACGTCTTTCGGGACGGGGGAGGGATCACCCCTCCACTTT
TRBJ2-7	few	TRBV4-1	-	17	CASSQATTASPSYEQYF	TGCGCCAGCAGCCAAGCGACGACAGCCTCACCTTCCTACGAGCAGTACTTC
TRBJ2-1	-	TRBV4-2	TRBD2	16	CASSPQRGSSYNEQFF	TGTGCCAGCAGCCCTCAGCGGGGGAGCTCCTACAATGAGCAGTTCTTC
TRBJ2-1	-	TRBV3-1/TRBV3-2	TRBD1	16	CASSQEGRTGYNEQFF	TGTGCCAGCAGCCAAGAGGGACGGACAGGGTATAATGAGCAGTTCTTC
TRBJ2-5	-	TRBV10-3	TRBD1	15	CAISGGDRYQETQYF	TGTGCCATCAGTGGGGGGGACAGGTACCAAGAGACCCAGTACTTC
TRBJ2-7	-	TRBV28	-	14	CASGTLSPLYEQYF	TGTGCCAGCGGGACTTTGTCTCCCTTGTACGAGCAGTACTTC
TRBJ2-7	-	TRBV7-2	-	14	CASSSSAASYEQYF	TGTGCCAGCAGCTCTAGCGCAGCCTCCTACGAGCAGTACTTC
TRBJ2-7	-	TRBV27	TRBD2	16	CASSSPRLAGGRTQYF	TGTGCCAGCAGTAGCCCGAGGCTAGCGGGTGGAAGAACGCAGTACTTC